This note documents a single T cell receptor (beta chain) sequence. The clone's antigen remains unknown. Nothing much larger sits one base from this clone, and base qualities are not available. Libraries were constructed by 5' RACE. The listed sequencing device is Illumina HiSeq 2500. A second PCR of about 6 to 11 cycles was performed with a sample-barcoded 5' primer and a J-beta primer mix. A unique molecular identifier was introduced onto each TCR beta cDNA molecule by a template-switch 5' adaptor carrying 12 random nucleotides. At least 2.5 million CDR3-containing paired-end reads were obtained from each sample. All of the RNA was converted into first-strand cDNA using the Mint cDNA synthesis kit, with a TRBC-specific oligonucleotide serving as the primer. Following uracil-DNA glycosylase treatment, a first 18-cycle PCR with universal primers M1SS and BC2_uni_R was performed on all cDNA. The source study handled its data this way. Each sample was normalized by randomly selecting 1 million high-quality reads, each carrying a distinct molecular identifier. Reads with shared molecular identifiers were discarded instead of being binned into consensus sequences. MiTCR, run with a Q25 quality threshold and the strictest error-elimination algorithm, handled CDR3 identification, clonotype clustering and error correction. A nonparametric unseen species model with Euler transformation was used to estimate lower-bound total TCR beta diversity. TCRdb reprocessed the public reads (quality trimming at Q25 with fastp, clone calling with MiXCR) and kept in-frame beta chains. Rows are combined by CDR3 protein, so each entry shows the most common genes and DNA. These V and J calls rely on TCRdb rather than the paper's analysis. For this sample the table gives some 890,000 distinct CDR3 sequences, of which about 27% were detected only once. Of the sample, about a tenth is held by the ten largest clones.

The roughly 39 donors, aged about 6 to 95 years, were systemically healthy Caucasian individuals from Russia. Each donor gave approximately 9.3 milliliters of peripheral blood, collected into EDTA-treated Vacutainer tubes. Ficoll-Paque density-gradient centrifugation was used to isolate PBMCs, with at least 7 million obtained per sample. Total RNA was extracted from PBMCs with Trizol reagent, with at least 6 micrograms obtained per sample. For every donor, flow cytometry on a PBMC aliquot measured the percentage of naive CD45RAhigh/CD27high T cells. Between the V and J ends, shortened by 6 bases and 10 bases respectively, the junction contains 12 bases. Taken from cysteine to phenylalanine, the CDR3 has 12 residues. Only CDR3 DNA is held: 36 bases, read in frame from base 1. The data belong to a study of blood T cells in healthy people across ages (dated by TCRdb to between 2014 and 2017). Regarding the study in general: Template switching captured roughly one uniquely barcoded TCR beta cDNA molecule per two T cells in model experiments. Donors were grouped into four age groups: young (average roughly 16 years), middle-aged (under 40), aged (around 60) and long-lived (approximately 82). To track age-related changes in TCR beta repertoire diversity, the study relied on deep sequencing normalized with unique cDNA molecular identifiers. The study analyzed two additional independent replicas of 1 million unique cDNA reads from the same blood draw for two donors, one aged 18 to 29 and one aged 80 or older. The investigation overall reported the following: As age increased, observed TCR beta diversity per million T cells dropped in a roughly linear way, and a significant reduction was already evident by age roughly 40. Because donor CMV infection status was unknown, age-related changes in expanded clonotypes were potentially confounded. There was a strong correlation between observed TCR beta diversity and the percentage of naive T cells measured by flow cytometry. Compared with the aged group, the long-lived group had more naive CD4+ T cells, fewer expanded clones and increased TCR diversity, a pattern suggesting age selection. Conclusive comparison of naive and antigen-experienced compartments was prevented by the profiling of bulk unsorted PBMCs. Total diversity estimates from one million sequenced T cells were considered lower bounds and underestimates.

The same sample was also studied in work on T cells of mothers and their children. Reported in the second study: Nine systemically healthy Caucasian individuals, comprising three mothers and their six children, were included as donors. cDNA synthesis used all of the extracted RNA, with roughly 1.5 ug of RNA in each 15 ul reaction. In the second PCR, the M1S primer added sample barcodes and 2-4 random nucleotides. Over 8.5 million TCR beta CDR3 reads were obtained for each mother, and some 3.1 million reads were obtained for each child. Thymic selection shapes the output of TCR recombination in a similar way in related and unrelated pairs, and inherited differences have a minor effect. Normalized repertoire overlap was always slightly but never significantly higher in related than unrelated mother-child pairs. With a sensitivity of approximately 93 clones per million clonotypes, no persistent microchimeric T cell clones were detected. To look for features that set related mother-child pairs apart from unrelated individuals, the researchers ran deep NGS to compare the TCR beta repertoires of mothers and children. The mean age was roughly 36 +/- 4 years for the mothers and approximately 11 +/- 4 years for the children. Libraries were sequenced on Illumina HiSeq 2000 with 100+100 nt paired-end reads after adapter ligation with NEBNext reagents. To prevent cross-contamination, the mother and child libraries were prepared one month apart and sequenced in separate runs. Between about 500,000 and 2,100,000 distinct TCR beta clonotypes were identified per donor. Naive TCR beta clonotypes were estimated from low-frequency clonotypes matched to each donor's FACS-determined naive share, without sorting.

The chain links TRBV12-3 or TRBV12-4 with TRBJ1-4; the D gene is perhaps TRBD1, from 6 matching bases. The source is a woman aged 40 to 55 in good health. Sequenced: blood. The DNA reads as follows: TGTGCCAGCAGCCCGGACAGAGGAAAACTGTTTTTT. This translates into CASSPDRGKLFF.